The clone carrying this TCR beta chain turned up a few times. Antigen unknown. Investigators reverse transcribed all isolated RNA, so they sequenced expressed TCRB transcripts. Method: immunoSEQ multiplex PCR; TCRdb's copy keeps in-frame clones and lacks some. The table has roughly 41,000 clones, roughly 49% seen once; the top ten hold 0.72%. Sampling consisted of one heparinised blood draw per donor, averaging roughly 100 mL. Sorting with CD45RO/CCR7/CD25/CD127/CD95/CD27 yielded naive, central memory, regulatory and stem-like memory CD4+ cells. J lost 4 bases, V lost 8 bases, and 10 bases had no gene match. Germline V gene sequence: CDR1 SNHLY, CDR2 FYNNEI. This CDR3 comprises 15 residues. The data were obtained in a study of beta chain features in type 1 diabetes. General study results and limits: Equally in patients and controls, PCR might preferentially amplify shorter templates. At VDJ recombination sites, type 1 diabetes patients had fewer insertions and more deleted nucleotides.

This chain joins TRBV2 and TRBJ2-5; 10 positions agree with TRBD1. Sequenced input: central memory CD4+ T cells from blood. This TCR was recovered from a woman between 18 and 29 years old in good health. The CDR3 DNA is TGTGCCAGCCAAAAAGACAGGGGGCGCGGAGAGACCCAGTACTTC. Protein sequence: CASQKDRGRGETQYF.